The clone carrying this T cell receptor beta chain was seen once. Its specificity is not known. The entry originates in a study of cytomegalovirus exposure and HLA in healthy donors. General study points: TCR sequences were mostly rare, though some public TCRs occurred in many donors. CMV serostatus alone was available as immune exposure information. The productive fraction for most TCR beta V segments was about 87% or about 30% in an earlier analysis.

13 Jbeta primers and 60 Vbeta primers were used for the PCR. The protocol was immunoSEQ multiplex PCR, while the TCRdb copy is restricted to in-frame clones and leaves out a portion. The sample lists roughly 150,000 clones, 84% seen once, with about 1% in the top ten. The CDR3 is 16 amino acids. Germline V CDR1 and CDR2: MDHEN, SYDVKM. The V end was cut by 0 bases, the J end by 4 bases, with 16 bases between. The sequenced sample consisted of PBMCs. The chain couples TRBV28 to TRBJ2-7; D possibly corresponds to TRBD1 (5 bases). This TCR came from a man aged 30-40 years in good health and CMV-seronegative. The CDR3 protein is CASSLWGQGGVYEQYF. CDR3 coding DNA: TGTGCCAGCAGTTTATGGGGGCAGGGCGGTGTTTACGAGCAGTACTTC. The full variable domain, with the rest looked up from reference TRBV28 and TRBJ2-7, is DVKVTQSSRYLVKRTGEKVFLECVQDMDHENMFWYRQDPGLGLRLIYFSYDVKMKEKGDIPEGYSVSREKKERFSLILESASTNQTSMYLCASSLWGQGGVYEQYFGPGTRLTVT.